The clone carrying this T cell receptor beta chain occurred a few times. The antigen is not known. Other DNA sequences of this sample code for an identical CDR3. Deep was the level at which the assay was run. Method: immunoSEQ multiplex PCR; TCRdb's copy keeps in-frame clones and lacks some. The sample carries 2 million to 2.5 million clones, 80% to 95% recorded once. The CDR3 is made up of 14 amino acids. The V and J ends lost 2 bases and 1 base respectively, with 9 bases between them. Germline V lookup: CDR1 SGHDT, CDR2 YYEEEE. This entry is derived from a study of shared clonotypes between healthy human individuals. Study findings and constraints: Tissue TCR repertoires likely differ from these blood-only repertoires. Compared with clonotypes that all four donors shared, non-shared clonotypes had lower generation probabilities. The naive CD4 repertoires of several donors were compared, and approximately 5.3% of clonotypes were shared.

This TCR derives from a man aged 18 to 29 in good health. Some clones in this sample may be carry-over from other donors' samples. Sequencing was done on a sample of naive CD4+ T cells from PBMCs. Stated subset: CD45RA+ positively selected. This rearrangement joins TRBV5-6 to TRBJ1-1, with D possibly matching TRBD1 (6 bases). CDR3 in DNA: TGTGCCAGCAGCTTACAGGGAGCGAACACTGAAGCTTTCTTT. It specifies CASSLQGANTEAFF.